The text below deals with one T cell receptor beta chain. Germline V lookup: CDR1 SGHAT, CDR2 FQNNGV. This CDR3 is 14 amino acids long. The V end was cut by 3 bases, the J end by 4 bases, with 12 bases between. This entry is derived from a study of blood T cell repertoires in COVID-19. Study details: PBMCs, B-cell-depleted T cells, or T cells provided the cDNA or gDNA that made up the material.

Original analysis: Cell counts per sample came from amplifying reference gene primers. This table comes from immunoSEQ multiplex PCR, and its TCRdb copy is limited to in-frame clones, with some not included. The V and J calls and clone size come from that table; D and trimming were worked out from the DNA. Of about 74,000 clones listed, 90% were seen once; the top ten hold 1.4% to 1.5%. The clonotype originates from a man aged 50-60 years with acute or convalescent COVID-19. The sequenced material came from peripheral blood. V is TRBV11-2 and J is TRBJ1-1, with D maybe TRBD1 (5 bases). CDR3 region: CASSFARDTTEAFF. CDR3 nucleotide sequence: TGTGCCAGCAGCTTCGCCAGGGATACCACTGAAGCTTTCTTT.